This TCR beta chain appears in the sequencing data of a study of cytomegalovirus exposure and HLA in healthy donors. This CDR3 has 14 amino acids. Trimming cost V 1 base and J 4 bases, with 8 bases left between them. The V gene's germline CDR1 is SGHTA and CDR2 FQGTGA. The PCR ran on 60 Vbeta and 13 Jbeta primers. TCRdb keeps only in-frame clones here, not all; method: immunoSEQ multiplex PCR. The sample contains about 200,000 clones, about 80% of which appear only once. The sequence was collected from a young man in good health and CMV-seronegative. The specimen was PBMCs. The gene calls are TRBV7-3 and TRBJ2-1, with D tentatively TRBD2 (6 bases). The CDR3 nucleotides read TGTGCCAGCAGCTTAAAAGGGACTTACAATGAGCAGTTCTTC. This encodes CASSLKGTYNEQFF.